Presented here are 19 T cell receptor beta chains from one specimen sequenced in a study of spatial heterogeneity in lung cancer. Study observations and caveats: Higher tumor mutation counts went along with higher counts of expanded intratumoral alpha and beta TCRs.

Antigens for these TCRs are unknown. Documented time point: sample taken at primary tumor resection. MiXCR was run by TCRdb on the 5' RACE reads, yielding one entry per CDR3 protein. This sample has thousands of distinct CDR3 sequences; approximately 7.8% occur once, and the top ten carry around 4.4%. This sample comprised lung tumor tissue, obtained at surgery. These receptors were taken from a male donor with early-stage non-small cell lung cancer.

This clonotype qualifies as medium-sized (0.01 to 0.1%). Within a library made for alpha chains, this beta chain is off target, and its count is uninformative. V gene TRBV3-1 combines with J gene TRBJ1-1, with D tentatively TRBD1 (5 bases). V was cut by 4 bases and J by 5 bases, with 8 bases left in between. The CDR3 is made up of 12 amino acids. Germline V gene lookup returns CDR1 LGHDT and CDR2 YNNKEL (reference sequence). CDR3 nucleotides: TGTGCCAGCAGCCCCGAGGGGACTGAAGCTTTCTTT. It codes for CASSPEGTEAFF.

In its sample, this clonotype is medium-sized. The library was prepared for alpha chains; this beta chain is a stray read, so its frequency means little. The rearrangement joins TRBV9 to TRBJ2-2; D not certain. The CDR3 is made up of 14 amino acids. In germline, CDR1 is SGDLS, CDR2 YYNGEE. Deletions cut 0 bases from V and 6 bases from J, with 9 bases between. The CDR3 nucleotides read TGTGCCAGCAGCGTAGACAAGGGATCCGGGGAGCTGTTTTTT. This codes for CASSVDKGSGELFF.

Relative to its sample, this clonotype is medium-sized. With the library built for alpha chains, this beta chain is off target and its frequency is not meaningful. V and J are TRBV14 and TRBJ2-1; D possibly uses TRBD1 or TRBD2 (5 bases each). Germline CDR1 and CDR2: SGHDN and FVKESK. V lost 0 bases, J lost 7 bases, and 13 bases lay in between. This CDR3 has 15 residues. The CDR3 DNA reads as TGTGCCAGCAGCCAAGACAGGGACCTAAGGAATGAGCAGTTCTTC. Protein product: CASSQDRDLRNEQFF.

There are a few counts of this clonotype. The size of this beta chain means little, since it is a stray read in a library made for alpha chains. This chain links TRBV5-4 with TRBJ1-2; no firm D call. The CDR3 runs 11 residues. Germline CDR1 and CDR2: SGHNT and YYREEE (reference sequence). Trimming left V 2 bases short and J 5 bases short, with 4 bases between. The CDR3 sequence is CASSFAYGYTF. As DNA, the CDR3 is TGTGCCAGCAGCTTCGCGTATGGCTACACCTTC.

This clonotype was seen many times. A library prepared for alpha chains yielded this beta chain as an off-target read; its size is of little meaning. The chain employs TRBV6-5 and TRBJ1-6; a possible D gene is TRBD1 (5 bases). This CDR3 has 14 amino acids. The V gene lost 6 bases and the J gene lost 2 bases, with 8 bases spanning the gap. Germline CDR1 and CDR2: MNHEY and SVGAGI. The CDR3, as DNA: TGTGCCAGCAGATCGACAGCCTATAATTCACCCCTCCACTTT. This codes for CASRSTAYNSPLHF.

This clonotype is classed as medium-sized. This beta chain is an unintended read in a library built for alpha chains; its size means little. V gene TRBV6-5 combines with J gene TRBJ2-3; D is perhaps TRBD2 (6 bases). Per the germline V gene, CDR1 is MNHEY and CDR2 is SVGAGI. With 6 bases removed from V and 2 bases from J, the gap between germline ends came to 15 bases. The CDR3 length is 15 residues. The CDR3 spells CASRPGLQATDTQYF. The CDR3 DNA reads TGTGCCAGCAGGCCGGGACTCCAGGCCACAGATACGCAGTATTTT.

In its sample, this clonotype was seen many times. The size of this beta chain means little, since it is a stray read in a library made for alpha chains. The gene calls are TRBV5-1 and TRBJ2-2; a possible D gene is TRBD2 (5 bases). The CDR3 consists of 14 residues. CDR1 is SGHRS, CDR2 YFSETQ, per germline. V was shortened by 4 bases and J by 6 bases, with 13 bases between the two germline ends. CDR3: CASSPPGSAGELFF. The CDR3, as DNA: TGCGCCAGCAGCCCCCCGGGGAGCGCCGGGGAGCTGTTTTTT.

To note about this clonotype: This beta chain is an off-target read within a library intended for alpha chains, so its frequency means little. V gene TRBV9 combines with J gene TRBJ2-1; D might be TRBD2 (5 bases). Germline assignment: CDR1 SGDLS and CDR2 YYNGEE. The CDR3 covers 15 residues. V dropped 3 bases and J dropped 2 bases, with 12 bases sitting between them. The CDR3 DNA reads TGTGCCAGCAGCGCCGAAGGGAGCGCCTACAATGAGCAGTTCTTC. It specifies CASSAEGSAYNEQFF.

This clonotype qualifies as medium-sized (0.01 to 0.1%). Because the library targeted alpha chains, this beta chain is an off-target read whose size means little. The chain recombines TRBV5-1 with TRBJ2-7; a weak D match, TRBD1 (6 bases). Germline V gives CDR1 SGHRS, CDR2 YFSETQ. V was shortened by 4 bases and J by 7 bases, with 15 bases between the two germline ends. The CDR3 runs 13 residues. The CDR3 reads CASSPTGSGEQYF. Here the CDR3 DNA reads TGCGCCAGCAGCCCAACAGGGTCGGGAGAGCAGTACTTC.

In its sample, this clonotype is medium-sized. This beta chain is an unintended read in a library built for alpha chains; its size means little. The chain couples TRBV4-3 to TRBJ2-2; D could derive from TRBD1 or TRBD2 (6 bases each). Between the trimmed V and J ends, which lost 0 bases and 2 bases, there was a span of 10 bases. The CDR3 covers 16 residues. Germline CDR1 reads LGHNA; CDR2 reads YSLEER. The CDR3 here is CASSQEVGGNTGELFF. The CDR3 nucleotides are TGCGCCAGCAGCCAAGAGGTCGGGGGCAACACCGGGGAGCTGTTTTTT.

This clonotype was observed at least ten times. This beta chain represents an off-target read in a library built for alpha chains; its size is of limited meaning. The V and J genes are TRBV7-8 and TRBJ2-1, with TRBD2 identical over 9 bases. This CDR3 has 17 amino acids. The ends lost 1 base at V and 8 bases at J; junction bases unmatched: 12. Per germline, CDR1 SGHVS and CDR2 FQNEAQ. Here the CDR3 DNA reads TGTGCCAGCAGCTTAGGACCCATAACTAGCGGGTATGATGAGCAGTTCTTC. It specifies CASSLGPITSGYDEQFF.

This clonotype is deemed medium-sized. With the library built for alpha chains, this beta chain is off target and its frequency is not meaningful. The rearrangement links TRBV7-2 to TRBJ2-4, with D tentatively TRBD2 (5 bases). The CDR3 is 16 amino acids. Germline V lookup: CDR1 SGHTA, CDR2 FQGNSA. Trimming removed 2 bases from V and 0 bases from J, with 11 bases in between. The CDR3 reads CASSLSGTQAKNIQYF. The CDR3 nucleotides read TGTGCCAGCAGCTTAAGCGGTACCCAAGCCAAAAACATTCAGTACTTC.

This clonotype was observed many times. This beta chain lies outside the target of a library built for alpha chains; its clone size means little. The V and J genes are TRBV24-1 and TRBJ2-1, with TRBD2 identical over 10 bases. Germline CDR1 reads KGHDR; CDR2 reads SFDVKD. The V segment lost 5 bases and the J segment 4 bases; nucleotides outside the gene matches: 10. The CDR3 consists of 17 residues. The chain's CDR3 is CATSGLTGTSEYNEQFF. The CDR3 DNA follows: TGTGCCACCAGTGGACTTACCGGGACTAGCGAGTACAATGAGCAGTTCTTC.

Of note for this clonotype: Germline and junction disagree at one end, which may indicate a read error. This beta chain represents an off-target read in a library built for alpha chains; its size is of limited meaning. The chain's CDR3 is CGASIAGDTGELFF. The DNA for the CDR3 is TGCGGTGCTTCTATAGCGGGAGACACCGGGGAGCTGTTTTTT. The chain has TRBV20-1 and TRBJ2-2, with 9 bases lining up with TRBD2. CDR3 length equals 14 residues. Germline CDR1 reads DFQATT; CDR2 reads SNEGSKA (reference sequence).

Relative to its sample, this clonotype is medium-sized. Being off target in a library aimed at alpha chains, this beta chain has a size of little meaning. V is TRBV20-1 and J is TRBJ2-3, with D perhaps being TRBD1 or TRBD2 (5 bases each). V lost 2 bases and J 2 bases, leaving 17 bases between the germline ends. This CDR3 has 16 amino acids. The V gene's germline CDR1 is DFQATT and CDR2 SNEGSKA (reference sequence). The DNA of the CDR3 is TGCAGTGCTAGAAGGGACGGAGCTAGTTTCACAGATACGCAGTATTTT. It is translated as CSARRDGASFTDTQYF.

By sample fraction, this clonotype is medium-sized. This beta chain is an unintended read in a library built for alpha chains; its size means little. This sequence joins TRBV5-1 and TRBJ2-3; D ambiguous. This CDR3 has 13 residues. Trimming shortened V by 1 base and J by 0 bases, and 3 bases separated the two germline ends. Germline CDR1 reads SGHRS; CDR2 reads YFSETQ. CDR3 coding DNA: TGCGCCAGCAGCTTGTTCAGCACAGATACGCAGTATTTT. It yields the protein CASSLFSTDTQYF.

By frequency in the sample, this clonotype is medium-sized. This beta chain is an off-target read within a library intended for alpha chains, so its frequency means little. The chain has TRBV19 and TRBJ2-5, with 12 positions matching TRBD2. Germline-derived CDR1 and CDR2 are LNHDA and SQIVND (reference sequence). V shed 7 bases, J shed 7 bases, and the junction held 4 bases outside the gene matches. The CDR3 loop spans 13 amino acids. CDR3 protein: CASNPTSGRTQYF. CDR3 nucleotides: TGTGCCAGTAACCCGACTAGCGGGAGGACCCAGTACTTC. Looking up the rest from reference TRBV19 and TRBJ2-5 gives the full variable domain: DGGITQSPKYLFRKEGQNVTLSCEQNLNHDAMYWYRQDPGQGLRLIYYSQIVNDFQKGDIAEGYSVSREKKESFPLTVTSAQKNPTAFYLCASNPTSGRTQYFGPGTRLLVL.

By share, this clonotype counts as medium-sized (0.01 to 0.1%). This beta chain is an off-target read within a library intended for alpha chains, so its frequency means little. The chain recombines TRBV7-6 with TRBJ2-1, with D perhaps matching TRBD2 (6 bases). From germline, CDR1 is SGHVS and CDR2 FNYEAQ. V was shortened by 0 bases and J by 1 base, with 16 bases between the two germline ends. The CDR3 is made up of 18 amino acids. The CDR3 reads CASSLATPGDSSYNEQFF. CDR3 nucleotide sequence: TGTGCCAGCAGCTTAGCGACGCCTGGGGACTCTTCCTACAATGAGCAGTTCTTC.

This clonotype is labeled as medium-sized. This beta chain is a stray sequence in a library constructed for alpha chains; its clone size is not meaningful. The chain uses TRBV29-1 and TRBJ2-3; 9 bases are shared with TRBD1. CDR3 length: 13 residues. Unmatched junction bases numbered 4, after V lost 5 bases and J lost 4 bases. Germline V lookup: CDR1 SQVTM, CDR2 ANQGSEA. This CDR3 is CSVLTGGSDTQYF. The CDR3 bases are TGCAGCGTTCTGACAGGGGGATCAGATACGCAGTATTTT.